These 5 T cell receptor beta chains were sequenced from one sample in a study of blood T cell repertoires in COVID-19 (dated by TCRdb to about 2020). Libraries were constructed by the immunoSEQ multiplex PCR assay. The table comes from immuneACCESS by way of TCRdb, which keeps in-frame sequences with V and J called. Part of the clones is missing from these tables; in studies checked, under half for an unresolved V gene and the rest for unknown reasons. This sample lists about 290,000 clones; around four fifths were detected once. Of the sample, 4% to 5% is held by the ten largest clones. Material for sequencing was peripheral blood. The receptors were gathered from a woman in her 50s with active or convalescent COVID-19.

The rearrangement joins TRBV3-1 (or the pseudogene TRBV3-2) to TRBJ2-2, with D possibly TRBD2 on 6 matching bases. The CDR3 is 14 residues long. Trimming pared 1 base from V and 7 bases from J, leaving 10 bases between. Per germline, CDR1 LGHDT and CDR2 YNNKEL (reference sequence). The CDR3 loop reads CASSQVGGFGELFF. The CDR3 region has the DNA TGTGCCAGCAGCCAAGTGGGAGGCTTCGGGGAGCTGTTTTTT.

V and J are TRBV6-2 or TRBV6-3 and TRBJ2-7; tentatively, D is TRBD2 (5 bases). Trimming shortened V by 0 bases and J by 3 bases, and 12 bases separated the two germline ends. This CDR3 comprises 15 residues. The germline CDR1 and CDR2 sequences are MNHEY and SVGEGT. CDR3 sequence (DNA): TGTGCCAGCAGTTACTCCGGACTGGACCTCTACGAGCAGTACTTC. Residues: CASSYSGLDLYEQYF.

Turning to this clone: Other DNA sequences of this sample code for an identical CDR3. V and J are TRBV5-1 and TRBJ2-3, with 7 positions matching TRBD2. J gave up 0 bases and V 6 bases, and 10 bases lay outside the gene matches. The germline CDR1 and CDR2 sequences are SGHRS and YFSETQ. The CDR3 has 16 residues. CDR3 sequence: CASTGGGRASTDTQYF. In nucleotides, the CDR3 is TGCGCCAGCACCGGGGGAGGGAGGGCGAGCACAGATACGCAGTATTTT. Supplemented by reference TRBV5-1 and TRBJ2-3, the full variable domain reads KAGVTQTPRYLIKTRGQQVTLSCSPISGHRSVSWYQQTPGQGLQFLFEYFSETQRNKGNFPGRFSGRQFSNSRSEMNVSTLELGDSALYLCASTGGGRASTDTQYFGPGTRLTVL.

In its sample, this clone was seen once. The V and J genes are TRBV28 and TRBJ1-2, with 7 nucleotides matching TRBD1. Germline values: CDR1 MDHEN, CDR2 SYDVKM. The CDR3 is 15 residues long. Unmatched junction bases numbered 8, after V lost 3 bases and J lost 4 bases. This CDR3 reads CASSFRGRDGYGYTF. The CDR3 DNA follows: TGTGCCAGCAGTTTTAGGGGGCGGGATGGCTATGGCTACACCTTC.

The J gene is TRBJ1-5, the V gene TRBV28, with 7 bases that match TRBD1. CDR3 size: 15 residues. The germline V gene has CDR1 MDHEN and CDR2 SYDVKM. V was pared by 5 bases and J by 5 bases, with 9 bases of the junction left unmatched. CDR3 sequence: CASSGSGQGDQPQHF. CDR3 DNA: TGTGCCAGCAGTGGCTCGGGGCAGGGGGATCAGCCCCAGCATTTT.